This paragraph covers one T cell receptor (beta chain) sequence. The antigen is undetermined. The CDR3 spans 15 residues. Trimming took off 1 base at V and 3 bases at J, with 13 bases between the two ends. Germline assignment: CDR1 DFQATT and CDR2 SNEGSKA (reference sequence). This entry belongs to a study of yellow fever vaccine responses in identical twins. Study-wide results and limits: Twins reportedly showed a vaccine T cell response that seemed partly convergent and partly personalized.

Each CDR3 protein is one row after TCRdb ran MiXCR on the RT-PCR reads. The data hold some 14,000 distinct CDR3 sequences, with 70% to 85% observed a single time. Sequenced material: T cells from blood (PBMCs), unsorted or a sorted subset (not recorded which), taken before or after yellow fever vaccination (not recorded which). The genes are TRBV20-1 and TRBJ1-5; D is undetermined. The source is a woman under 30 who received the yellow fever vaccine. The CDR3 DNA reads TGCAGTGCTAGAGGGACGCTTGGTCCCAATCAGCCCCAGCATTTT. Amino acids: CSARGTLGPNQPQHF.